Below are 32 T cell receptor beta chains sequenced from a single sample in a study of T cell responses to AZD1222 COVID-19 vaccine. The repertoire was sequenced with immunoSEQ multiplex PCR; TCRdb's copy has only in-frame clones and lacks some. The sample records approximately 150,000 clones, about 89% being singletons. The sample consisted of peripheral blood, taken 28 days after the second AZD1222 dose. These receptors originate from an adult who received the AZD1222 COVID-19 vaccine.

CDR3 DNA: TGCGCCAGCAGCCCCCGGTCCTCTTTTGAAGCTTTCTTT. It codes for CASSPRSSFEAFF. The chain couples TRBV5-1 to TRBJ1-1; D ambiguous. CDR1 SGHRS and CDR2 YFSETQ come from the germline V gene. V lost 4 bases, J lost 7 bases, and 14 bases lay in between. The CDR3 length is 13 residues. Full variable domain (remainder filled in from reference TRBV5-1 and TRBJ1-1): KAGVTQTPRYLIKTRGQQVTLSCSPISGHRSVSWYQQTPGQGLQFLFEYFSETQRNKGNFPGRFSGRQFSNSRSEMNVSTLELGDSALYLCASSPRSSFEAFFGQGTRLTVV.

The chain links TRBV7-9 to TRBJ1-4; no clear D gene. V was pared by 5 bases and J by 12 bases, with 19 bases between. The CDR3 is made up of 14 amino acids. Germline loops: CDR1 SEHNR, CDR2 FQNEAQ (reference sequence). The CDR3 region is CASSPNRPPSELFF. The CDR3 bases are TGTGCCAGCAGCCCAAATAGACCGCCAAGCGAACTGTTTTTT.

This sequence joins TRBV4-2 and TRBJ2-2; 7 positions match TRBD2. V lost 4 bases, J lost 6 bases, and 11 bases stayed unmatched. CDR3 length: 16 amino acids. CDR1 and CDR2 (germline): LGHNA, YNFKEQ. The DNA for the CDR3 is TGTGCCAGCAGCCCCCATAGGGGAGGGTCCCCCGGGGAGCTGTTTTTT. As protein: CASSPHRGGSPGELFF.

The gene calls are TRBV19 and TRBJ1-2, with D possibly being TRBD1 (6 bases). The CDR3 consists of 16 residues. Germline loops: CDR1 LNHDA, CDR2 SQIVND (reference sequence). V was shortened by 4 bases and J by 4 bases, with 19 bases between the two germline ends. The CDR3 nucleotides read TGTGCCAGTAGTAGGGGCGACAGGCGAAACTCCTATGGCTACACCTTC. It translates to CASSRGDRRNSYGYTF.

The chain employs TRBV2 and TRBJ1-5, with D unresolved. V was trimmed by 4 bases and J by 6 bases, leaving 13 bases between them. The CDR3 runs 14 residues. Germline values: CDR1 SNHLY, CDR2 FYNNEI. CDR3 region: CASSGEGLGQPQHF. The CDR3 DNA follows: TGTGCCAGCAGTGGCGAGGGTCTTGGTCAGCCCCAGCATTTT.

The rearrangement uses TRBV4-1 and TRBJ2-3; the D gene is possibly TRBD1 (7 bases). The length of the CDR3 is 16 residues. Trimming shortened V by 4 bases and J by 4 bases, and 18 bases separated the two germline ends. Germline assignment: CDR1 MGHRA and CDR2 YSYEKL. The DNA for the CDR3 is TGCGCCAGCAGCCCCCTGACAGGGAGGAGTGCAGATACGCAGTATTTT. It codes for CASSPLTGRSADTQYF.

There are a few counts of this clone. The V gene is TRBV6-4, the J gene TRBJ1-5; D is uncertain. V lost 8 bases and J 1 base, leaving 12 bases between the germline ends. The V gene's germline CDR1 is MRHNA and CDR2 SNTAGT. The CDR3 length is 14 residues. The CDR3 DNA reads as TGTGCCAGCCACCGTAATTGGAGCAATCAGCCCCAGCATTTT. As protein: CASHRNWSNQPQHF.

The chain links TRBV6-5 to TRBJ1-2; possible D gene TRBD1, 6 bases. Germline loops: CDR1 MNHEY, CDR2 SVGAGI. Between the trimmed V and J ends, which lost 5 bases and 5 bases, there was a span of 15 bases. This CDR3 spans 14 amino acids. The CDR3 reads CASSRLGQRYGYTF. In DNA form, the CDR3 reads TGTGCCAGCAGTCGCCTTGGACAGAGATATGGCTACACCTTC.

The V call is TRBV5-4, the J call TRBJ1-2; D unclear. The germline V and J ends were trimmed by 0 bases and 7 bases, with 19 bases remaining between them. Germline lookup yields CDR1 SGHNT and CDR2 YYREEE (reference sequence). This CDR3 spans 16 amino acids. This chain's CDR3 is CASSLATGGGSGGYTF. The CDR3 DNA follows: TGTGCCAGCAGCTTGGCGACCGGTGGAGGTAGCGGTGGCTACACCTTC.

This clone was observed a handful of times. This chain's CDR3 is CASSLQEGTAQGYTF. The CDR3 DNA reads TGTGCCAGCAGCTTACAGGAGGGCACCGCTCAAGGCTACACCTTC. The chain joins TRBV7-2 to TRBJ1-2; D ambiguous. The CDR3 is 15 residues long. Germline lookup yields CDR1 SGHTA and CDR2 FQGNSA. V lost 2 bases, J lost 8 bases, and 18 bases lay in between.

The gene calls are TRBV7-2 and TRBJ2-2; D unresolved. The CDR3 loop spans 12 amino acids. V was cut by 5 bases and J by 3 bases, with 4 bases left in between. CDR1 and CDR2 (germline): SGHTA, FQGNSA. CDR3 loop: CASSLDTGELFF. The CDR3 DNA reads TGTGCCAGCAGCCTGGACACCGGGGAGCTGTTTTTT.

The chain employs TRBV5-6 and TRBJ2-1; no definite D call. Germline loops: CDR1 SGHDT, CDR2 YYEEEE. V dropped 3 bases and J dropped 6 bases, with 4 bases sitting between them. CDR3 length: 11 amino acids. The CDR3 DNA follows: TGTGCCAGCAGCTCGTTCAATGAGCAGTTCTTC. Translation gives CASSSFNEQFF. The full variable domain, completed using reference TRBV5-6 and TRBJ2-1, is DAGVTQSPTHLIKTRGQQVTLRCSPKSGHDTVSWYQQALGQGPQFIFQYYEEEERQRGNFPDRFSGHQFPNYSSELNVNALLLGDSALYLCASSSFNEQFFGPGTRLTVL.

The chain has TRBV7-9 and TRBJ1-4, with D perhaps TRBD1 (5 bases). Trimming pared 5 bases from V and 8 bases from J, leaving 15 bases between. CDR1 is SEHNR, CDR2 FQNEAQ, per germline (reference sequence). The CDR3 has 14 amino acids. Here the CDR3 DNA reads TGTGCCAGCAGCCATCAGGGTGCCCGGGAAAAACTGTTTTTT. It is translated as CASSHQGAREKLFF.

The chain joins TRBV7-2 to TRBJ1-2; 10 bases map to TRBD1. Germline lookup yields CDR1 SGHTA and CDR2 FQGNSA. V was clipped by 2 bases and J by 2 bases; unmatched bases: 8. This CDR3 region has 17 residues. In nucleotides, the CDR3 is TGTGCCAGCAGCTTATACTCAACGACAGGGGGCAACTATGGCTACACCTTC. Protein: CASSLYSTTGGNYGYTF.

This chain joins TRBV4-2 and TRBJ1-4, with TRBD1 matching 9 bases. CDR1 and CDR2 from the germline V gene are LGHNA and YNFKEQ. V was pared by 3 bases and J by 2 bases, with 1 base of the junction left unmatched. CDR3 size: 15 residues. The CDR3 spells CASSHDRGTNEKLFF. Written as DNA, the CDR3 is TGTGCCAGCAGCCACGACAGGGGGACTAATGAAAAACTGTTTTTT.

The chain couples TRBV24-1 to TRBJ2-2; TRBD1 matches 10 bases. The ends lost 6 bases at V and 3 bases at J; junction bases unmatched: 6. Germline CDR1 is KGHDR and CDR2 is SFDVKD. There are 16 residues in the CDR3. As DNA, the CDR3 is TGTGCCACCAGTTCCTGGGACAGGGGAGACACCGGGGAGCTGTTTTTT. This codes for CATSSWDRGDTGELFF.

The chain carries TRBV11-2 and TRBJ1-4; possibly TRBD1 for D (5 bases). Germline V gene data show CDR1 as SGHAT and CDR2 as FQNNGV. This CDR3 has 16 residues. Trimming removed 0 bases at V and 8 bases at J, with 16 bases between. CDR3 amino acids: CASSLEGWQGVEKLFF. The CDR3 region has the DNA TGTGCCAGCAGCTTAGAGGGTTGGCAGGGTGTCGAAAAACTGTTTTTT.

Regarding this clone: The sample holds other DNA sequences that translate to the same CDR3. The J gene is TRBJ2-7, the V gene TRBV19; possibly TRBD2 for D (5 bases). The CDR3 contains 12 residues. Germline CDR1 LNHDA, CDR2 SQIVND (reference sequence). The V and J ends lost 6 bases and 0 bases respectively, with 6 bases between them. CDR3 sequence: CASSRDSYEQYF. CDR3 sequence (DNA): TGTGCCAGTAGCCGGGACTCCTACGAGCAGTACTTC.

The V call is TRBV6-5, the J call TRBJ1-1; TRBD1 matches at 9 bases. The length of the CDR3 is 15 residues. Germline loops: CDR1 MNHEY, CDR2 SVGAGI. The J segment lost 0 bases and the V segment lost 4 bases, leaving 3 bases of the junction unmatched. Here the CDR3 DNA reads TGTGCCAGCAGTTCGGACAGGGGTATGAACACTGAAGCTTTCTTT. Protein: CASSSDRGMNTEAFF.

A single count supports this clone. The V call is TRBV7-2, the J call TRBJ2-4; TRBD2 matches at 8 bases. CDR1 is SGHTA, CDR2 FQGNSA, per germline. The CDR3 totals 15 residues. J was trimmed by 6 bases and V by 2 bases; bases with no gene match: 6. The DNA for the CDR3 is TGTGCCAGCAGCTTACCGGGGGGGCCCGGAAACATTCAGTACTTC. Amino acid sequence: CASSLPGGPGNIQYF.

The V call is TRBV7-6, the J call TRBJ2-7; the match to TRBD2 covers 9 bases. CDR3 length: 17 residues. V lost 0 bases, J lost 2 bases, and 8 bases stayed unmatched. Germline V gene lookup returns CDR1 SGHVS and CDR2 FNYEAQ. The CDR3 loop reads CASSLASGAGGTYEQYF. The CDR3 nucleotides are TGTGCCAGCAGCTTAGCCTCCGGAGCGGGAGGCACCTACGAGCAGTACTTC. The entire variable domain, with the rest obtained from reference TRBV7-6 and TRBJ2-7, is as follows: GAGVSQSPRYKVTKRGQDVALRCDPISGHVSLYWYRQALGQGPEFLTYFNYEAQQDKSGLPNDRFSAERPEGSISTLTIQRTEQRDSAMYRCASSLASGAGGTYEQYFGPGTRLTVT.

The chain links TRBV27 to TRBJ1-6, with 7 bases aligning to TRBD1. The germline V gene encodes CDR1 MNHEY and CDR2 SMNVEV (reference sequence). The CDR3 has 16 amino acids. J gave up 6 bases and V 5 bases, and 10 bases lay outside the gene matches. CDR3: CASSPPNRDSNSPLHF. Here the CDR3 DNA reads TGTGCCAGCAGTCCTCCGAACCGGGACAGTAATTCACCCCTCCACTTT.

The genes are TRBV29-1 and TRBJ1-1; D is ambiguous. The CDR3 has 14 amino acids. V was pared by 8 bases and J by 6 bases, with 22 bases between. Germline CDR1 reads SQVTM; CDR2 reads ANQGSEA. CDR3 in amino acids: CSLAGPGDDPEAFF. DNA of the CDR3: TGCAGCTTAGCCGGGCCTGGGGATGATCCTGAAGCTTTCTTT.

This chain joins TRBV7-9 and TRBJ2-3; D gene ambiguous. The CDR3 is 12 amino acids. The germline gives CDR1 SEHNR, CDR2 FQNEAQ (reference sequence). V was shortened by 6 bases and J by 0 bases, with 4 bases between the two germline ends. CDR3 region: CASSSSTDTQYF. The CDR3 DNA is TGTGCCAGCAGTTCTAGCACAGATACGCAGTATTTT.

This chain uses TRBV5-4 with TRBJ2-1, with 15 bases aligning to TRBD2. J gave up 8 bases and V 3 bases, and 6 bases lay outside the gene matches. Germline assignment: CDR1 SGHNT and CDR2 YYREEE (reference sequence). The CDR3 has 16 amino acids. CDR3 region: CASSSGLAGGVDEQFF. CDR3 bases: TGTGCCAGCAGCTCGGGACTAGCGGGAGGAGTGGATGAGCAGTTCTTC. Together with reference TRBV5-4 and TRBJ2-1, the CDR3 gives the full variable domain: ETGVTQSPTHLIKTRGQQVTLRCSSQSGHNTVSWYQQALGQGPQFIFQYYREEENGRGNFPPRFSGLQFPNYSSELNVNALELDDSALYLCASSSGLAGGVDEQFFGPGTRLTVL.

The V and J genes are TRBV29-1 and TRBJ2-1, with D uncertain. CDR1 is SQVTM, CDR2 ANQGSEA, per germline. V shed 5 bases and J shed 6 bases, with 14 bases lying between them. This CDR3 contains 13 residues. The CDR3: CSVFYSESNEQFF. Written as DNA, the CDR3 is TGCAGCGTTTTTTACTCTGAATCCAATGAGCAGTTCTTC.

The V and J genes are TRBV11-2 and TRBJ2-3, with 12 bases lining up with TRBD2. Trimming cost V 1 base and J 4 bases; bases outside gene matches: 0. The CDR3 is made up of 15 amino acids. CDR1 is SGHAT, CDR2 FQNNGV, per germline. CDR3 residues: CASSLGLAGADTQYF. Here the CDR3 DNA reads TGTGCCAGCAGCTTAGGACTAGCGGGGGCAGATACGCAGTATTTT. The variable domain in full, with the rest retrieved from reference TRBV11-2 and TRBJ2-3, is EAGVAQSPRYKIIEKRQSVAFWCNPISGHATLYWYQQILGQGPKLLIQFQNNGVVDDSQLPKDRFSAERLKGVDSTLKIQPAKLEDSAVYLCASSLGLAGADTQYFGPGTRLTVL.

The V gene is TRBV27, the J gene TRBJ1-1; 7 positions match TRBD1. Germline V gene data show CDR1 as MNHEY and CDR2 as SMNVEV (reference sequence). V was clipped by 2 bases and J by 1 base; unmatched bases: 10. This CDR3 is built from 17 residues. This CDR3 is CASSLGTDVDRNTEAFF. DNA for the CDR3: TGTGCCAGCAGTTTAGGGACAGACGTGGACCGGAACACTGAAGCTTTCTTT.

The chain is built from TRBV9 and TRBJ2-3, with unresolved D. V was shortened by 0 bases and J by 4 bases, with 3 bases between the two germline ends. Germline CDR1 reads SGDLS; CDR2 reads YYNGEE. The CDR3 is 12 residues long. DNA of the CDR3: TGTGCCAGCAGCGTAGATCCAGATACGCAGTATTTT. It specifies CASSVDPDTQYF.

This chain joins TRBV14 and TRBJ2-1; tentative D call: TRBD2 (6 bases). CDR1 is SGHDN and CDR2 is FVKESK in the germline V gene. Trimming removed 4 bases from V and 4 bases from J, with 11 bases in between. The CDR3 runs 14 residues. The DNA of the CDR3 is TGTGCCAGCAGCCGTGGGACTCGTTACAATGAGCAGTTCTTC. Amino acids: CASSRGTRYNEQFF.

The chain combines TRBV10-3 with TRBJ2-3, with a tentative D call TRBD2 (5 bases). V gave up 4 bases and J gave up 0 bases, with 11 bases separating them. Germline assignment: CDR1 ENHRY and CDR2 SYGVKD. The CDR3 extends over 15 amino acids. For the CDR3, the DNA is TGTGCCATCAGTGCAGCGGTACTAAGCACAGATACGCAGTATTTT. It is translated as CAISAAVLSTDTQYF.

This chain connects TRBV11-2 to TRBJ1-3, with D perhaps TRBD1 (5 bases). The CDR3 is made up of 18 amino acids. The V gene lost 0 bases and the J gene lost 0 bases, with 15 bases spanning the gap. CDR1 is SGHAT, CDR2 FQNNGV, per germline. CDR3 coding DNA: TGTGCCAGCAGCTTAGAAAACCCCCCAGGGTTCTCTGGAAACACCATATATTTT. Protein product: CASSLENPPGFSGNTIYF.